This T cell receptor (beta chain) is drawn from a study of monozygotic twins with inflammatory bowel disease. CDR1 and CDR2 from the germline V gene are LNHDA and SQIVND (reference sequence). CDR3 length: 15 amino acids. Eight separate reactions per sample served to make cDNA. Following a re-call of the 5' RACE reads, TCRdb has one entry per CDR3 protein and lacks DNA. This table holds roughly 120,000 distinct CDR3 sequences. Sequences were obtained from blood. This sequence originates from a human donor with ulcerative colitis or Crohn's disease, or a healthy co-twin of an affected twin (not recorded which). The chain carries TRBV19 and TRBJ2-1; the D gene TCRdb calls, TRBD1, cannot be checked with no DNA. CDR3 region: CASSIQGATYNEQFF.